This is a list of T cell receptor beta chains from one sample in a study of cytomegalovirus exposure and HLA in healthy donors. Clones were read by immunoSEQ multiplex PCR, and TCRdb kept only the in-frame ones, dropping some. Among 150,000 to 200,000 clones listed, roughly 79% were seen once. The sample comprised PBMCs. The source is a man aged 40-49 years in good health and CMV-seropositive. CDR3s include the opening cysteine and the closing phenylalanine or tryptophan. D genes are given only for firm matches. Size values are once, few and many counts, or a class for expanded clones, and some rows have none.

D: NA; V: TRBV6-1; size: NA; J: TRBJ1-1; DNA: TGTGCCAGCACCCTTAGCAGGGAAACTGAAGCTTTCTTT; CDR3: CASTLSRETEAFF
D: NA; V: TRBV6-5; size: few; J: TRBJ1-2; DNA: TGTGCCAGCAGTTACGACAGGAACTATGGCTACACCTTC; CDR3: CASSYDRNYGYTF
D: NA; V: TRBV27; size: NA; J: TRBJ1-2; DNA: TGTGCCAGCAGTTTTGCGGGAGTCGATGGCTACACCTTC; CDR3: CASSFAGVDGYTF
D: TRBD2; V: TRBV6-1; size: NA; J: TRBJ2-5; DNA: TGTGCCAGCAGGGTAGGGACTAGCGGGATTGGGCCCCAGTACTTC; CDR3: CASRVGTSGIGPQYF
D: TRBD1; V: TRBV6-1; size: once; J: TRBJ1-1; DNA: TGTGCCAGCACCCCTGGGCAGGGGGCCTACACTGAAGCTTTCTTT; CDR3: CASTPGQGAYTEAFF
D: NA; V: TRBV6-5; size: once; J: TRBJ2-1; DNA: TGTGCCAGCAGTTATTTGGCGGGACCCTACAATGAGCAGTTCTTC; CDR3: CASSYLAGPYNEQFF
D: TRBD1; V: TRBV5-1; size: NA; J: TRBJ2-1; DNA: TGCGCCAGCAGCTTCGGGCAGGGGGCCGATGAGCAGTTCTTC; CDR3: CASSFGQGADEQFF
D: TRBD1; V: TRBV19; size: NA; J: TRBJ1-2; DNA: TGTGCCACTAGGGGACAGGGATATGGCTACACCTTC; CDR3: CATRGQGYGYTF
D: TRBD2; V: TRBV11-2; size: few; J: TRBJ2-1; DNA: TGTGCCAGCAGCTTAACCTCGAGGACTAGCGGGAGGTTGTTGCAGTTCTTC; CDR3: CASSLTSRTSGRLLQFF
D: TRBD2; V: TRBV6-5; size: NA; J: TRBJ2-7; DNA: TGTGCCAGCAGTTACCAGGCGGGAGCGGGGGAGCAGTACTTC; CDR3: CASSYQAGAGEQYF
D: NA; V: TRBV6-5; size: NA; J: TRBJ2-1; DNA: TGTGCCAGCAGAGAGCGGGTAACCGTATACAATGAGCAGTTCTTC; CDR3: CASRERVTVYNEQFF
D: NA; V: TRBV19; size: NA; J: TRBJ2-1; DNA: TGTGCCAGTACCCCCGTCGGCGGGATTCGTTACAATGAGCAGTTCTTC; CDR3: CASTPVGGIRYNEQFF
D: NA; V: TRBV18; size: few; J: TRBJ2-7; DNA: TGTGCCAGCTCACAGGCAGGGGAAGAGCAGTACTTC; CDR3: CASSQAGEEQYF
D: TRBD1; V: TRBV6-5; size: once; J: TRBJ1-3; DNA: TGTGCCAGCAGGGGGACAGGGGCTGGAAACACCATATATTTT; CDR3: CASRGTGAGNTIYF
D: NA; V: TRBV10-3; size: NA; J: TRBJ1-6; DNA: TGTGCCATCAGCCCCCAGGGTGTAAATTCACCCCTCCACTTT; CDR3: CAISPQGVNSPLHF
D: NA; V: TRBV21-1; size: NA; J: TRBJ2-7; DNA: TGTGCCAGCAGCAAAGTTCCCGAGACTGCATCCTACGAGCAGTACTTC; CDR3: CASSKVPETASYEQYF
D: TRBD2; V: TRBV19; size: NA; J: TRBJ2-1; DNA: TGTGCCAGTAAGACCGGGACTAGCGGGGGCCCCCACAATGAGCAGTTCTTC; CDR3: CASKTGTSGGPHNEQFF
D: TRBD2; V: TRBV15; size: NA; J: TRBJ2-2; DNA: TGTGCCACCAGCAGAGATTGGGGGGGTAACACCGGGGAGCTGTTTTTT; CDR3: CATSRDWGGNTGELFF
D: TRBD2; V: TRBV9; size: NA; J: TRBJ2-3; DNA: TGTGCCAGCAGCCCAGGGACTAGCGGGAGAATTTGGGCAGATACGCAGTATTTT; CDR3: CASSPGTSGRIWADTQYF
D: TRBD1; V: TRBV30; size: NA; J: TRBJ2-7; DNA: TGTGCCTGGAGGAAGGGACAGGGTTTCTACGAGCAGTACTTC; CDR3: CAWRKGQGFYEQYF
D: NA; V: TRBV7-9; size: NA; J: TRBJ2-7; DNA: TGTGCCAGCACCTTAGGGTACGGCGGGGAGGAAATCTACGAGCAGTACTTC; CDR3: CASTLGYGGEEIYEQYF
D: NA; V: TRBV18; size: NA; J: TRBJ1-1; DNA: TGTGCCAGCTCACCAGGCAGTTTTACTGAAGCTTTCTTT; CDR3: CASSPGSFTEAFF
D: TRBD1; V: TRBV5-1; size: few; J: TRBJ1-1; DNA: TGCGCCAGCAGCTTACCGGGACAGCCGAACACTGAAGCTTTCTTT; CDR3: CASSLPGQPNTEAFF
D: TRBD2; V: TRBV7-8; size: NA; J: TRBJ2-1; DNA: TGTGCCAGCAGCTTACACCTACTAGCGGGTGATGAGCAGTTCTTC; CDR3: CASSLHLLAGDEQFF
D: TRBD1; V: TRBV5-6; size: NA; J: TRBJ1-4; DNA: TGTGCCAGCAGCCTAAGGACAGGGAGTGATGAAAAACTGTTTTTT; CDR3: CASSLRTGSDEKLFF
D: TRBD1; V: TRBV5-1; size: NA; J: TRBJ2-5; DNA: TGCGCCAGCAGCTTGGTAGGACAGGGGGAGACCCAGTACTTC; CDR3: CASSLVGQGETQYF
D: NA; V: TRBV6-5; size: NA; J: TRBJ2-1; DNA: TGTGCCAGCAATCCCGGTAGCTCCTACAATGAGCAGTTCTTC; CDR3: CASNPGSSYNEQFF
D: TRBD1; V: TRBV19; size: few; J: TRBJ2-3; DNA: TGTGCCAGTAGACCCCAGGGACAGATCACAGATACGCAGTATTTT; CDR3: CASRPQGQITDTQYF
D: TRBD1; V: TRBV6-5; size: NA; J: TRBJ2-3; DNA: TGTGCCAGCAGTTACCAGACAGGGACAGATACGCAGTATTTT; CDR3: CASSYQTGTDTQYF
D: NA; V: TRBV7-9; size: NA; J: TRBJ2-7; DNA: TGTGCCAGCAGCTTAGAGTTCCAGGGGAGTGAGCAGTACTTC; CDR3: CASSLEFQGSEQYF
D: TRBD2; V: TRBV9; size: NA; J: TRBJ2-1; DNA: TGTGCCAGCAGCGTAGGGGGTAGCGGGCCGTACAATGAGCAGTTCTTC; CDR3: CASSVGGSGPYNEQFF
D: NA; V: TRBV5-1; size: NA; J: TRBJ1-4; DNA: TGCGCCAGCAGCTTGGTCGACCCGGGGAGTGAAAAACTGTTTTTT; CDR3: CASSLVDPGSEKLFF
D: NA; V: TRBV5-4; size: few; J: TRBJ1-2; DNA: TGTGCCAGCAGACCCCGTCCACCCCGGGGAACCTATGGCTACACCTTC; CDR3: CASRPRPPRGTYGYTF
D: NA; V: TRBV9; size: NA; J: TRBJ2-3; DNA: TGTGCCAGCAGCGGTGGCCCAGGCAGGGCAGATACGCAGTATTTT; CDR3: CASSGGPGRADTQYF
D: NA; V: TRBV6-1; size: NA; J: TRBJ1-2; DNA: TGTGCCAGCAGTGAAGTCGCGGGGGACTATGGCTACACCTTC; CDR3: CASSEVAGDYGYTF
D: TRBD1; V: TRBV5-5; size: NA; J: TRBJ1-4; DNA: TGTGCCAGCAGCCTGGACAGGTCGGAGGGGAAACTGTTTTTT; CDR3: CASSLDRSEGKLFF
D: NA; V: TRBV5-1; size: few; J: TRBJ2-6; DNA: TGCGCCAGCAGCTCCTACAGGGCTGGGGCCAACGGCCTGACTTTC; CDR3: CASSSYRAGANGLTF
D: TRBD1; V: TRBV5-1; size: NA; J: TRBJ1-1; DNA: TGCGCCAGCCGCGAGGGGACAGGGAAGCAGTCTGAAGCTTTCTTT; CDR3: CASREGTGKQSEAFF
D: NA; V: TRBV11-2; size: NA; J: TRBJ2-5; DNA: TGTGCCAGCAGACAAGGACTTACATCCATAGAGACCCAGTACTTC; CDR3: CASRQGLTSIETQYF
D: TRBD2; V: TRBV18; size: NA; J: TRBJ2-3; DNA: TGTGCCAGCTCAAGGACTAGCGGGAGTACCCACACAGATACGCAGTATTTT; CDR3: CASSRTSGSTHTDTQYF
D: TRBD2; V: TRBV4-1; size: NA; J: TRBJ2-3; DNA: TGCGCCAGCAGCCAAAGGCTAGCGGGAGAGACGGCAGATACGCAGTATTTT; CDR3: CASSQRLAGETADTQYF
D: TRBD2; V: TRBV7-3; size: NA; J: TRBJ2-2; DNA: TGTGCCAGCAGCCTAGGACTAGCGGGAGGGCCGAGTACCGGGGAGCTGTTTTTT; CDR3: CASSLGLAGGPSTGELFF
D: NA; V: TRBV6-1; size: NA; J: TRBJ2-1; DNA: TGTGCCAGCAGTGAAAGCGGAGACCCCGACAATGAAAGAGGGCAGTTCTTC; CDR3: CASSESGDPDNERGQFF
D: TRBD1; V: TRBV6-1; size: once; J: TRBJ2-7; DNA: TGTGCCAGCAGTTTGCTGGACAGGGCTGGGGAGCAGTACTTC; CDR3: CASSLLDRAGEQYF
D: TRBD1; V: TRBV11-3; size: NA; J: TRBJ2-1; DNA: TGTGCCAGCAGCCAACGCCAGGGGGCCTACAATGAGCAGTTCTTC; CDR3: CASSQRQGAYNEQFF
D: NA; V: TRBV27; size: NA; J: TRBJ2-7; DNA: TGTGCCAGCAGTTTATTGGCAGGGGCCCTTTTATTC; CDR3: CASSLLAGALLF
D: TRBD1; V: TRBV4-2; size: NA; J: TRBJ1-1; DNA: TGTGCCAGCATGTTTCATCAGGGGGAAGGTGAAGCTTTCTTT; CDR3: CASMFHQGEGEAFF
D: TRBD1; V: TRBV15; size: NA; J: TRBJ2-7; DNA: TGTGCCACCAGCAGACCAAAAACTGGGACAGGGAGCGAGCAGTACTTC; CDR3: CATSRPKTGTGSEQYF
D: NA; V: TRBV7-9; size: once; J: TRBJ2-1; DNA: TGTGCCAGCAGCCCCGGGAGCCCCTTGGGTGAGCAGTTCTTC; CDR3: CASSPGSPLGEQFF
D: TRBD1; V: TRBV5-4; size: NA; J: TRBJ1-2; DNA: TGTGCCAGCAGCTTGGCTGGGACAGGCCGACTAGCTAACTATGGCTACACCTTC; CDR3: CASSLAGTGRLANYGYTF
D: TRBD1; V: TRBV7-2; size: few; J: TRBJ1-1; DNA: TGTGCCAGCAGCTCACAGACAGGGATGAACACTGAAGCTTTCTTT; CDR3: CASSSQTGMNTEAFF
D: TRBD1; V: TRBV25-1; size: few; J: TRBJ1-1; DNA: TGTGCCAGCAGTACCTGGACAGGGGACTCTGAAGCTTTCTTT; CDR3: CASSTWTGDSEAFF
D: NA; V: TRBV5-1; size: once; J: TRBJ2-7; DNA: TGCGCCAGCAGCACGGACGGGGGACCTACCTCCTACGAGCAGTACTTC; CDR3: CASSTDGGPTSYEQYF
D: TRBD2; V: TRBV19; size: NA; J: TRBJ2-7; DNA: TGTGCCAGTAGTATGGCGGCGGGAGGGCTCGGGGAGCAGTACTTC; CDR3: CASSMAAGGLGEQYF
D: TRBD1; V: TRBV11-2; size: NA; J: TRBJ1-5; DNA: TGTGCCAGCAGCTCCGGACAGGGTTATCAGCCCCAGCATTTT; CDR3: CASSSGQGYQPQHF
D: TRBD1; V: TRBV7-9; size: NA; J: TRBJ1-1; DNA: TGTGCCAGCAGCCGATCAGGGGGGTGGACTGAAGCTTTCTTT; CDR3: CASSRSGGWTEAFF
D: TRBD2; V: TRBV4-2; size: NA; J: TRBJ2-1; DNA: TGTGCCAGCAGCCAAGGCCTAGCGGGAGGTAATGAGCAGTTCTTC; CDR3: CASSQGLAGGNEQFF
D: TRBD1; V: TRBV7-2; size: NA; J: TRBJ1-2; DNA: TGTGCCAGCAGCTCGAACAGGGGGCTTGGCTACACCTTC; CDR3: CASSSNRGLGYTF
D: TRBD2; V: TRBV10-3; size: NA; J: TRBJ2-7; DNA: TGTGCCATCCTCGAGGAGCGGGGCTTATCCTACGAGCAGTACTTC; CDR3: CAILEERGLSYEQYF